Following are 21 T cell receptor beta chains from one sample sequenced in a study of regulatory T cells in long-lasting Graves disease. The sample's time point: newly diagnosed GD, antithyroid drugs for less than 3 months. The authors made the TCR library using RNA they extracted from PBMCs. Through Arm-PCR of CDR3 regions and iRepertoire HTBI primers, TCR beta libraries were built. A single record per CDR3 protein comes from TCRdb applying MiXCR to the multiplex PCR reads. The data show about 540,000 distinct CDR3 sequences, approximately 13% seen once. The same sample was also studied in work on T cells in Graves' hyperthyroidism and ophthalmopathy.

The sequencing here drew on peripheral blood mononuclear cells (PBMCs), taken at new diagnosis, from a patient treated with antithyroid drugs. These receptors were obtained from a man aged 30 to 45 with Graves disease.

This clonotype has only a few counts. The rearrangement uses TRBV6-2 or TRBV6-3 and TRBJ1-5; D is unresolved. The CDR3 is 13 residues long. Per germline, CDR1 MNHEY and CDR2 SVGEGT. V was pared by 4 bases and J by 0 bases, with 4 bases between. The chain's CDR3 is CASSSHSNQPQHF. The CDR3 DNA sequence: TGTGCCAGCAGTTCTCATAGCAATCAGCCCCAGCATTTT.

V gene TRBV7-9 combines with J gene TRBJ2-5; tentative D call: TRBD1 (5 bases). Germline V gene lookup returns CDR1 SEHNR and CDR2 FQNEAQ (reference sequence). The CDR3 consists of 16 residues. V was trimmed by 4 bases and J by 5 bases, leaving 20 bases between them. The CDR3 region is CASSSPRVLRLETQYF. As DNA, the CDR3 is TGTGCCAGCAGCTCCCCCAGGGTTTTGCGGCTGGAGACCCAGTACTTC.

This CDR3 is CASSFVRALEDTEAFF. The CDR3, as DNA: TGTGCCAGCAGCTTTGTGCGGGCATTGGAGGACACTGAAGCTTTCTTT. The J gene is TRBJ1-1, the V gene TRBV7-9; D gene unclear. The V end was cut by 3 bases, the J end by 3 bases, with 17 bases between. The CDR3 has 16 residues. From germline, CDR1 is SEHNR and CDR2 FQNEAQ (reference sequence).

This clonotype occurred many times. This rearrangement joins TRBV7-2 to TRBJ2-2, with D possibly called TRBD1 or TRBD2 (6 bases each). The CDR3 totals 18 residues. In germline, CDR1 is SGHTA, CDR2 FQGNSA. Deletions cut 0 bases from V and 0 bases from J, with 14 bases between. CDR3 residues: CASSLASTGGANTGELFF. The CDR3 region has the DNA TGTGCCAGCAGCTTAGCCTCGACAGGAGGGGCGAACACCGGGGAGCTGTTTTTT.

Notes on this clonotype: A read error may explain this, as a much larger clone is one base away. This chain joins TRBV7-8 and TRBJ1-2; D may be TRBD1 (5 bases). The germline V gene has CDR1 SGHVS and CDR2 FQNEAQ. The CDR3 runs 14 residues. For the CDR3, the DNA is TGTGTCAGCAGCTTAGGGGTGGCAGGAGTCGACTACACCTTC. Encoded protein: CVSSLGVAGVDYTF.

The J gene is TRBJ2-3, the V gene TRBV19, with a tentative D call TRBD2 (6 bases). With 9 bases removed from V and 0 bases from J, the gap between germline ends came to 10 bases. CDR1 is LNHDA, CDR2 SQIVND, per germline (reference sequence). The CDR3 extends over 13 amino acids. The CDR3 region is CASSGTSTDTQYF. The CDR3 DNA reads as TGTGCCAGCAGTGGGACTAGCACAGATACGCAGTATTTT.

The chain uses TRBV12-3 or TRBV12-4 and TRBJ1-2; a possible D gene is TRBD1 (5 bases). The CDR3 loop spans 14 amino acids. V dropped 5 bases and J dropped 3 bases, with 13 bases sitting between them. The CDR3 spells CASSPGTQHYGYTF. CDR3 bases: TGTGCCAGCAGTCCGGGGACCCAGCACTATGGCTACACCTTC.

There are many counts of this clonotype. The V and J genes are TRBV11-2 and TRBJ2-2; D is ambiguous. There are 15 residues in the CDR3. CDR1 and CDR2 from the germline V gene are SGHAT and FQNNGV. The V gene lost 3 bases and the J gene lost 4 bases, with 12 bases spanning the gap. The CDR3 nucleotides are TGTGCCAGCAGCTTGGGGTCCGCCGGCACCGGGGAGCTGTTTTTT. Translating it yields CASSLGSAGTGELFF.

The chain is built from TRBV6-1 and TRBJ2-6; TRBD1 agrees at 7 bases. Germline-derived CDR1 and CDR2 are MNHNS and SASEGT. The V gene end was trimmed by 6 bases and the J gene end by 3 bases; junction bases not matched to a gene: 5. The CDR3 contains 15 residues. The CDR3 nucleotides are TGTGCCAGCAGGACCGACAGGGTTGGGGCCAACGTCCTGACTTTC. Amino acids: CASRTDRVGANVLTF.

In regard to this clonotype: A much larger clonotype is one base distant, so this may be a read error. The CDR3 DNA reads TGTGCCACCAATGAGCAGTTCTTC. This translates into CATNEQFF. The J gene is TRBJ2-1, the V gene TRBV24-1; D is undetermined. The V end was cut by 8 bases, the J end by 8 bases, with 0 bases between. Germline V gene sequence: CDR1 KGHDR, CDR2 SFDVKD. There are 8 residues in the CDR3.

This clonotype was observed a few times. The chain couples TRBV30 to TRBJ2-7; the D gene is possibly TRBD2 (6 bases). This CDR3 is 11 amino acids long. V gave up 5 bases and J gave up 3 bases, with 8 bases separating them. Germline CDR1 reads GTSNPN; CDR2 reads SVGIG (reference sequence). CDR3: CAWRENYEQYF. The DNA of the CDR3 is TGTGCCTGGCGGGAGAACTACGAGCAGTACTTC.

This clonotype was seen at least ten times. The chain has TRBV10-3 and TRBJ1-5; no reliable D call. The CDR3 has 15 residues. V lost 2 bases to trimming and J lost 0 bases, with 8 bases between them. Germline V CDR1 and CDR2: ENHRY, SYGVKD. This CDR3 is CAISEAMDSNQPQHF. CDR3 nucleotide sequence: TGTGCCATCAGTGAGGCTATGGATAGCAATCAGCCCCAGCATTTT.

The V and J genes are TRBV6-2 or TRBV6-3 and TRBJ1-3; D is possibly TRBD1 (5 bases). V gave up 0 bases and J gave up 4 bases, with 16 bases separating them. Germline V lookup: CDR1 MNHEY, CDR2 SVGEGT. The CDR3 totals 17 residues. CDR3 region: CASSYSMQGGSGNTIYF. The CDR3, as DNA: TGTGCCAGCAGTTACTCAATGCAGGGAGGTTCAGGAAACACCATATATTTT.

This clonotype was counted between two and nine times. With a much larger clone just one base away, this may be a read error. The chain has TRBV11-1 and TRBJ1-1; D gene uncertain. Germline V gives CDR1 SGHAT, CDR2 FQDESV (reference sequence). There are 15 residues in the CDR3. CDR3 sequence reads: CASSSRTGLNSEAFF. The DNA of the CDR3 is TGTGCCAGCAGCTCTAGGACCGGATTGAACAGTGAAGCTTTCTTT.

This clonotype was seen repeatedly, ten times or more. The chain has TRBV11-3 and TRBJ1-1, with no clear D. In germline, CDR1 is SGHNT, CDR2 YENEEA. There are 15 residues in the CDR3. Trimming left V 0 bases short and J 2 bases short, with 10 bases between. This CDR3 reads CASSLDSATNTEAFF. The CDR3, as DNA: TGTGCCAGCAGCTTAGATTCGGCAACAAACACTGAAGCTTTCTTT.

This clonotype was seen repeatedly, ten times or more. CDR3 coding DNA: TGTGCCAGCAGCTCGTCGGGGGGATGGGCAGATACGCAGTATTTT. This encodes CASSSSGGWADTQYF. The rearrangement links TRBV7-2 to TRBJ2-3, with TRBD2 identical over 7 bases. Looked up from germline, CDR1 is SGHTA and CDR2 is FQGNSA. The CDR3 has 15 amino acids. V lost 4 bases to trimming and J lost 4 bases; unmatched junction nucleotides: 8.

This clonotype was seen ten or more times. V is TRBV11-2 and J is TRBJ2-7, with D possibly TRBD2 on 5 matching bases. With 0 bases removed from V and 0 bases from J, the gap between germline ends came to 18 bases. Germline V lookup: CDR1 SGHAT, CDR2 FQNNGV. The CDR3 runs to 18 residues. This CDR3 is CASSLEWSAGTSSYEQYF. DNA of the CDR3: TGTGCCAGCAGCTTAGAGTGGAGCGCGGGTACTAGCTCCTACGAGCAGTACTTC.

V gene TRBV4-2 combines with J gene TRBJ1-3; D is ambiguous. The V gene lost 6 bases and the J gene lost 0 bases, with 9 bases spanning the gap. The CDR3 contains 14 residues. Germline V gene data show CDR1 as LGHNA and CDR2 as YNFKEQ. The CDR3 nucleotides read TGTGCCAGCAGGGGGTCCGTCTCTGGAAACACCATATATTTT. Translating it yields CASRGSVSGNTIYF.

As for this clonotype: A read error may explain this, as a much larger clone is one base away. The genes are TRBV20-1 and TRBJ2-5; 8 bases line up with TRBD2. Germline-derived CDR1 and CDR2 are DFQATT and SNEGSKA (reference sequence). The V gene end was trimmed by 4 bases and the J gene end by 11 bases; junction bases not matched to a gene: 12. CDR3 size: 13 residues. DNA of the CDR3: TGCAGTGCTATATCGGGAGGGCCGGCTGAGCAGTACTTC. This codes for CSAISGGPAEQYF.

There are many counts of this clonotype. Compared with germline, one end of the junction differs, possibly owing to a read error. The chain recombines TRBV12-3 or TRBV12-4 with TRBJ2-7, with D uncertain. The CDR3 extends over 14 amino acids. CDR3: CASSLVGNSYEQYF. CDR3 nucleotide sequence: TGTGCCAGCAGCTTAGTAGGGAACTCCTACGAGCAGTACTTC.

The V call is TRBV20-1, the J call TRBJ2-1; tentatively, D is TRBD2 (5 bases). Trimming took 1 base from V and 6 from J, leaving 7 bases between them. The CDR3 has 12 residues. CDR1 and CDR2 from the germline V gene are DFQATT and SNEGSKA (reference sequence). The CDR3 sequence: CSARGTFNEQFF. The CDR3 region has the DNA TGCAGTGCTAGAGGGACTTTCAATGAGCAGTTCTTC.